These 4 T cell receptor beta chains came from one sample sequenced in a study of blood T cell repertoires in COVID-19. Assay used: immunoSEQ multiplex PCR; TCRdb lists only in-frame clones, some missing. The repertoire includes 85,000 to 110,000 clones, about 88% of them detected once, and around 6.2% sits in the top ten. Sequenced: peripheral blood. These receptor sequences come from a human donor in a cohort sampled during active COVID-19.

The genes are TRBV29-1 and TRBJ1-2; 7 bases are a match to TRBD1. J gave up 6 bases and V 1 base, and 8 bases lay outside the gene matches. This CDR3 has 14 residues. CDR1 and CDR2 from the germline V gene are SQVTM and ANQGSEA. The CDR3 here is CSVEATQGRNGYTF. Here the CDR3 DNA reads TGCAGCGTTGAAGCCACACAGGGGCGGAATGGCTACACCTTC.

V and J are TRBV19 and TRBJ1-6; D gene unclear. Germline V gene lookup returns CDR1 LNHDA and CDR2 SQIVND (reference sequence). The CDR3 is made up of 13 amino acids. Trimming stripped 8 bases from V and 0 bases from J, with 5 bases between. The CDR3, as DNA: TGTGCCAGTTCGAGCTCCTATAATTCACCCCTCCACTTT. Encoded protein: CASSSSYNSPLHF.

This chain uses TRBV28 with TRBJ2-7, with 11 bases identical to TRBD2. CDR1 and CDR2 (germline): MDHEN, SYDVKM. CDR3 length: 13 residues. Trimming at V came to 6 bases and at J to 3 bases, leaving 1 base not matched to a gene. Here the CDR3 reads CASSGTSGYEQYF. The CDR3 DNA sequence: TGTGCCAGCAGCGGGACTAGCGGCTACGAGCAGTACTTC.

The chain is built from TRBV27 and TRBJ2-3; possible D gene TRBD2, 5 bases. Trimming cost V 6 bases and J 4 bases, with 17 bases left between them. Germline values: CDR1 MNHEY, CDR2 SMNVEV (reference sequence). CDR3 length: 15 amino acids. CDR3 coding DNA: TGTGCCAGCAGATCTAAAATAGGAGGCGCAGATACGCAGTATTTT. It yields the protein CASRSKIGGADTQYF.